Listed below are T cell receptor beta chains from one sample, sequenced in a study of blood T cell repertoires in COVID-19. Assay: immunoSEQ multiplex PCR; the TCRdb copy retains only in-frame clones and omits some. Of about 210,000 clones listed, more than 85% are singletons. The sequencing input was peripheral blood. These receptors came from a man in his forties with acute or convalescent COVID-19. Both conserved end residues are part of each CDR3. D genes are given only for firm matches. Expanded clones get a size class; other rows say once, few or many, or leave the size out.

CDR3aa | CDR3nt | d_gene | v_gene | abundance | j_gene
CASSLREKLFF | TGTGCCAGCAGTTTGCGAGAAAAACTGTTTTTT | NA | TRBV28 | NA | TRBJ1-4
CASSLAGLGGLYQETQYF | TGTGCCAGCAGCTTAGCGGGACTAGGGGGACTGTACCAAGAGACCCAGTACTTC | TRBD2 | TRBV7-2 | NA | TRBJ2-5
CASSLAAGQGVVTEAFF | TGTGCCAGCAGCTTGGCGGCGGGGCAGGGGGTGGTCACTGAAGCTTTCTTT | TRBD1 | TRBV5-4 | once | TRBJ1-1
CASSFNLEGAGGYTF | TGTGCCAGCAGCTTTAATTTAGAGGGGGCCGGCGGCTACACCTTC | TRBD1 | TRBV11-2 | NA | TRBJ1-2
CSASVFSTDTQYF | TGCAGTGCTAGTGTATTCAGCACAGATACGCAGTATTTT | NA | TRBV20-1 | few | TRBJ2-3
CASRRALGEIFSGANVLTF | TGTGCCAGTAGAAGGGCCCTAGGGGAAATCTTTTCTGGGGCCAACGTCCTGACTTTC | NA | TRBV19 | NA | TRBJ2-6
CASSEDKGLAGWETQYF | TGTGCCAGCAGTGAAGATAAAGGACTAGCGGGGTGGGAGACCCAGTACTTC | TRBD2 | TRBV6-1 | NA | TRBJ2-5
CASSPGTRYTGELFF | TGTGCCAGCAGCCCTGGGACTAGATACACCGGGGAGCTGTTTTTT | TRBD2 | TRBV9 | NA | TRBJ2-2
CASSLTSGGRGVQETQYF | TGTGCCAGCAGCCTAACTAGCGGGGGAAGAGGGGTCCAAGAGACCCAGTACTTC | TRBD2 | TRBV5-6 | NA | TRBJ2-5
CASSPVGPTGEKLFF | TGTGCCAGCAGCCCCGTGGGGCCTACGGGTGAAAAACTGTTTTTT | NA | TRBV2 | NA | TRBJ1-4